Sequencing of this T cell receptor (beta chain) was carried out in a study of technical replicates of blood from several donors (dated by TCRdb to about 2017). CDR1 and CDR2, looked up from the germline V gene, are SGHDT and YYEEEE. Trimming leaves V shorter by 3 bases and J shorter by 6 bases, with the junction holding 7 bases beyond the gene matches. There are 15 amino acids in the CDR3, from cysteine to phenylalanine inclusive. This entry keeps only the CDR3 DNA: 45 bases, framed from base 1. Libraries came from the immunoSEQ multiplex PCR assay. In TCRdb, the immuneACCESS table is reduced to in-frame sequences with V and J assigned. These tables do not hold every clone; where another copy was compared, an unresolved V gene accounts for under half, and the others remain unexplained. This sample lists approximately 80,000 clones; 95% to 98% were detected once. The top ten hold more than 0.12% of the sample.

This clone was detected only once. Its antigen is still unknown. Within one base of it there is no much larger clone, and no base qualities were kept. The receptor's source is a human donor in good health. Sequenced material: T cells isolated from PBMCs. This receptor chain uses TRBV5-6 and TRBJ1-1; the central 11 bases match TRBD1. Here is the DNA: TGTGCCAGCAGCTGGACAGGGGGCGCAACCTCTGAAGCTTTCTTT. The translation is CASSWTGGATSEAFF.